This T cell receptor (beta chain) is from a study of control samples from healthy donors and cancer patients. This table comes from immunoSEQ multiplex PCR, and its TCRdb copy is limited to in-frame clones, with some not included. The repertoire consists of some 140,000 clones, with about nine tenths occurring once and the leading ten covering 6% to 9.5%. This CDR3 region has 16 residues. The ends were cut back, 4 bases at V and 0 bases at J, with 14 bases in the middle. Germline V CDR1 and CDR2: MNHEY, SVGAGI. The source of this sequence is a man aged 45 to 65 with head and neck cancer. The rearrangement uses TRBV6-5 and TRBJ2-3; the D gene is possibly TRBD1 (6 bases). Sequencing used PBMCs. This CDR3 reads CASSWGPGQSTDTQYF. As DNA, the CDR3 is TGTGCCAGCAGTTGGGGACCGGGACAAAGCACAGATACGCAGTATTTT.